This T cell receptor beta chain was recorded in a study of blood T cell repertoires in COVID-19. Study overall: Acute and convalescent COVID-19 samples came from the United States, Italy and Spain. PBMCs, B-cell-depleted T cells, or T cells were the source of the cDNA or gDNA that made up the material.

The Seattle site enrolled patients during active infection and followed them longitudinally. Per the study methods: Using reference gene primer amplification, nucleated cell counts were estimated. Libraries were prepared by immunoSEQ multiplex PCR; TCRdb keeps only in-frame clonotypes and omits some of them. V and J calls and clone size are copied from that table; D and trimming were computed from the DNA. Among 200,000 or so clones listed, approximately 81% were seen once. Trimming stripped 3 bases from V and 4 bases from J, with 7 bases between. The CDR3 runs 12 residues. Germline V gene data show CDR1 as ENHRY and CDR2 as SYGVKD.

The sequenced sample was peripheral blood. This TCR was recovered from an elderly woman with COVID-19, enrolled during active disease. The V and J genes are TRBV10-3 and TRBJ2-7; TRBD2 is a possible D gene (5 bases). The CDR3 DNA reads TGTGCCATCAGTGAAGAGGGTTACGAGCAGTACGTC. This codes for CAISEEGYEQYV.